This TCR beta chain was recorded in a study of blood T cell repertoires in COVID-19. Deletions cut 5 bases from V and 4 bases from J, with 11 bases between. The CDR3 covers 13 residues. The germline V gene has CDR1 LNHDA and CDR2 SQIVND (reference sequence). Method: immunoSEQ multiplex PCR; TCRdb's copy keeps in-frame clones and lacks some. The repertoire includes 100,000 to 120,000 clones, roughly 84% of them detected once, and 3.4% sits in the top ten. Sequenced material: peripheral blood. The rearrangement joins TRBV19 to TRBJ1-2; D possibly corresponds to TRBD1 (6 bases). This TCR was sampled from a man aged 40-55 years with acute or convalescent COVID-19. CDR3 DNA sequence: TGTGCCAGTAGTCAGGACAGTTTCTATGGCTACACCTTC. It translates to CASSQDSFYGYTF.